The entry below gives a single TCR beta chain sequence along with its context. The antigen is undetermined. The data originate from a study of T cell responses to AZD1222 COVID-19 vaccine. The wider study: Whether given at about 4 or about 12 weeks, second doses were pooled. Study-wide points: White British donors predominated, females outnumbered males, and clonal diversity was possibly underestimated. Among vaccine-associated CD4 TCRs, coverage spanned spike, with dominance at 160-218 and 743-854. Just a handful of AZD1222 recipients were seropositive at baseline.

The ends were cut back, 6 bases at V and 6 bases at J, with 8 bases in the middle. The CDR3 covers 11 residues. The assay was immunoSEQ multiplex PCR, and TCRdb's table has in-frame clones only and misses some. The table has about 150,000 clones, 90% to 95% seen once. The chain recombines TRBV12-3 or TRBV12-4 with TRBJ1-1; D is unclear. This TCR came from an adult in good health. Sequenced material: peripheral blood, taken on day 0 of AZD1222 vaccination. The DNA of the CDR3 is TGTGCCAGCAGGACCCGATCTGAAGCTTTCTTT. As protein: CASRTRSEAFF.